This T cell receptor beta chain emerged from a study of blood T cell repertoires in COVID-19. Enrolled during active infection, Seattle patients were then followed longitudinally. This CDR3 comprises 15 residues. V lost 2 bases and J 5 bases, leaving 16 bases between the germline ends. Germline lookup yields CDR1 MNHEY and CDR2 SVGAGI. The method was immunoSEQ multiplex PCR; TCRdb's version includes in-frame clones alone and lacks a portion of them. Altogether around 310,000 clones are present, nearly 90% being singletons, with the ten largest covering around 0.98%. Sequenced input: peripheral blood. The chain carries TRBV6-5 and TRBJ2-7; TRBD2 is a possible D gene (6 bases). The receptor comes from a woman aged 40 to 49 with COVID-19, enrolled during active disease. The CDR3 sequence: CASSYPGLGRDEQYF. CDR3 bases: TGTGCCAGCAGTTACCCGGGACTGGGACGAGACGAGCAGTACTTC.